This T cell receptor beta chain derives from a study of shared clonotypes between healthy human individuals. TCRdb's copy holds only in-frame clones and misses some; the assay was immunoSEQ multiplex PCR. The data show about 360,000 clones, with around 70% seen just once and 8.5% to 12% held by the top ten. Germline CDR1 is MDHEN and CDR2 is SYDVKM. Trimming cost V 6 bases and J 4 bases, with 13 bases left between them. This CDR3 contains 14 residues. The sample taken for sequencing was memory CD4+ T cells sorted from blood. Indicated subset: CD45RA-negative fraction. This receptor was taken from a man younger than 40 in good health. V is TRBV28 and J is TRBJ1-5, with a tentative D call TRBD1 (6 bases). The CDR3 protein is CASRSTGANQPQHF. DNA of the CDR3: TGTGCCAGCAGATCGACAGGAGCTAATCAGCCCCAGCATTTT.